The 5 T cell receptor beta chains below were found in one sample sequenced in a study of blood T cell repertoires in COVID-19. Sequenced by immunoSEQ multiplex PCR; TCRdb stores in-frame clones only, minus some. The sample lists approximately 250,000 clones, roughly 83% occurring once. The sequenced sample consisted of peripheral blood. These receptors were taken from a man in his 60s who had recovered from COVID-19.

The J gene is TRBJ2-7, the V gene TRBV7-9; the D is unclear. This CDR3 spans 12 amino acids. Germline lookup yields CDR1 SEHNR and CDR2 FQNEAQ (reference sequence). V was clipped by 4 bases and J by 4 bases, with 8 bases between them. The CDR3 is CASSSEVYEQYF. CDR3 bases: TGTGCCAGCAGCTCAGAGGTGTACGAGCAGTACTTC.

V and J are TRBV14 and TRBJ2-2; TRBD2 aligns across 7 bases. V lost 2 bases and J lost 6; bases outside the gene matches: 12. The CDR3 runs to 17 residues. Per the germline V gene, CDR1 is SGHDN and CDR2 is FVKESK. The CDR3 is CASSQSRFAGEAGELFF. Written as DNA, the CDR3 is TGTGCCAGCAGCCAAAGCCGCTTTGCGGGAGAGGCCGGGGAGCTGTTTTTT. Combining the CDR3 with reference TRBV14 and TRBJ2-2 gives the whole variable domain EAGVTQFPSHSVIEKGQTVTLRCDPISGHDNLYWYRRVMGKEIKFLLHFVKESKQDESGMPNNRFLAERTGGTYSTLKVQPAELEDSGVYFCASSQSRFAGEAGELFFGEGSRLTVL.

The gene calls are TRBV18 and TRBJ1-1, with D hard to call. This CDR3 region has 13 residues. Germline CDR1 KGHSH, CDR2 LQKENI. V was cut by 5 bases and J by 1 base, with 8 bases left in between. This chain's CDR3 is CASSTKQNTEAFF. The CDR3 DNA is TGTGCCAGCTCAACCAAACAGAACACTGAAGCTTTCTTT. The complete variable domain, with remaining parts taken from reference TRBV18 and TRBJ1-1, reads NAGVMQNPRHLVRRRGQEARLRCSPMKGHSHVYWYRQLPEEGLKFMVYLQKENIIDESGMPKERFSAEFPKEGPSILRIQQVVRGDSAAYFCASSTKQNTEAFFGQGTRLTVV.

This clone was seen a few times. The chain combines TRBV12-5 with TRBJ1-2; 8 bases are a match to TRBD1. The V and J ends lost 5 bases and 7 bases, in that order; junction bases with no gene match: 9. The germline V gene encodes CDR1 LGHNT and CDR2 FRNRAP. This CDR3 contains 14 residues. The CDR3 here is CASGAGTGMGGYTF. The CDR3 DNA sequence: TGTGCTAGTGGTGCCGGGACAGGCATGGGTGGCTACACCTTC.

This chain links TRBV9 with TRBJ2-1, with a tentative D call TRBD1 (5 bases). Germline CDR1 SGDLS, CDR2 YYNGEE. The CDR3 spans 16 residues. V gave up 0 bases and J gave up 0 bases, with 10 bases separating them. Here the CDR3 DNA reads TGTGCCAGCAGCGTAGACACAGGAAGCTCCTACAATGAGCAGTTCTTC. Protein product: CASSVDTGSSYNEQFF.